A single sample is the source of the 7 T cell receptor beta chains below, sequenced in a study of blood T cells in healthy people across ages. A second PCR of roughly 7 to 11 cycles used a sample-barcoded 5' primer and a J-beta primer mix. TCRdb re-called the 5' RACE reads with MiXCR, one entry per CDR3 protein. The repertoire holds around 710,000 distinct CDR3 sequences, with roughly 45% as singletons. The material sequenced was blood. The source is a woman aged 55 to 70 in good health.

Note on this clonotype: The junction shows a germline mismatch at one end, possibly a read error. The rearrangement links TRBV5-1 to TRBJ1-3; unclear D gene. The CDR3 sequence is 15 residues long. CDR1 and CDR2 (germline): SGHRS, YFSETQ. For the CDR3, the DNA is TGCGCCAGCGGCTTGGAGGAGGGTCCTGGAAACACCATATATTTT. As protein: CASGLEEGPGNTIYF.

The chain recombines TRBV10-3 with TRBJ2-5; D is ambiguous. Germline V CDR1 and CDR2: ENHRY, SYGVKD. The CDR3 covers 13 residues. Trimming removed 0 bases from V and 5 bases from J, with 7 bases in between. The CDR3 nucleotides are TGTGCCATCAGTGAGTCGGGTTGGGAGACCCAGTACTTC. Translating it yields CAISESGWETQYF.

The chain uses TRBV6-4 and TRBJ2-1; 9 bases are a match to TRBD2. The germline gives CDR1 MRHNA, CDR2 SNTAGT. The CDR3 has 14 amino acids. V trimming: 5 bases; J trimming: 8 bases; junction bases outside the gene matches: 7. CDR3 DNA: TGTGCCAGCAGTAGCGGGGGGTCCTTGGATGAGCAGTTCTTC. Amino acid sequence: CASSSGGSLDEQFF.

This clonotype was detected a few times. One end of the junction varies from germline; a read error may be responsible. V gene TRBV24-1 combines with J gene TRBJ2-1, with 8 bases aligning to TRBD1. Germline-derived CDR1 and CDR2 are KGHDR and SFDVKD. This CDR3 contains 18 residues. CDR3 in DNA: TGTGTCACCAGTGATTTGCGAATGACAGGGGATAGATACAATGAGCAGTTCTTC. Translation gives CVTSDLRMTGDRYNEQFF.

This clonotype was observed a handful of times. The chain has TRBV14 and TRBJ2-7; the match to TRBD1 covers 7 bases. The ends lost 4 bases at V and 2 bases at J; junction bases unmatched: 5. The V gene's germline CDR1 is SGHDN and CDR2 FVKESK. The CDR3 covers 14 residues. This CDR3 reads CASSLRTGTYEQYF. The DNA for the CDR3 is TGTGCCAGCAGCCTCCGGACAGGAACCTACGAGCAGTACTTC.

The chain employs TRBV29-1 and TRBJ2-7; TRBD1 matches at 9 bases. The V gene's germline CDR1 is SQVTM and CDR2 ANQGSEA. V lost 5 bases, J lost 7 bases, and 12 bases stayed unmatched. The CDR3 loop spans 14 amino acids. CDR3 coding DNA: TGCAGCGTTTCCACAGGGGGCTCCTACAATGAGCAGTACTTC. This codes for CSVSTGGSYNEQYF.

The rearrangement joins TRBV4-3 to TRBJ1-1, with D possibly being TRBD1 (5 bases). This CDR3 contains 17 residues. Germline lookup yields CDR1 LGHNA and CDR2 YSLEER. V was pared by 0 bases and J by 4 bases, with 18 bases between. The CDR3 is CASSQDRLGTRVTEAFF. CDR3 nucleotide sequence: TGCGCCAGCAGCCAAGATAGATTGGGGACGCGTGTCACTGAAGCTTTCTTT.